Each of the 31 T cell receptor beta chains below was sequenced from the same sample in a study of response to subunit inactivated influenza vaccine. TCRdb re-derived calls from the RT-PCR reads in MiXCR, one entry per CDR3 protein. The top ten clones hold approximately 10% of a sample with under 850,000 distinct CDR3 sequences, about 18% of them seen once. The sample in question was PBMCs from blood, obtained around 5 days after vaccination. Receptors were obtained from a man aged 45-65 years who received an inactivated influenza vaccine.

Many counts were recorded for this clonotype. The V call is TRBV29-1, the J call TRBJ2-4, with 9 bases that match TRBD1. Germline-derived CDR1 and CDR2 are SQVTM and ANQGSEA. This CDR3 has 13 residues. The trim removed 6 bases at V and 8 bases at J, leaving 8 bases unmatched. CDR3 residues: CSVRGGQGYIQYF. DNA of the CDR3: TGCAGCGTGAGGGGAGGACAGGGGTACATTCAGTACTTC. The whole variable domain, filled in from reference TRBV29-1 and TRBJ2-4, reads SAVISQKPSRDICQRGTSLTIQCQVDSQVTMMFWYRQQPGQSLTLIATANQGSEATYESGFVIDKFPISRPNLTFSTLTVSNMSPEDSSIYLCSVRGGQGYIQYFGAGTRLSVL.

This clonotype was seen ten or more times. The chain recombines TRBV7-2 with TRBJ1-1, with D maybe TRBD1 (5 bases). CDR3 size: 14 residues. The V gene's germline CDR1 is SGHTA and CDR2 FQGNSA. V dropped 4 bases and J dropped 2 bases, with 11 bases sitting between them. CDR3 DNA: TGTGCCAGCAGCTCGCAGGGCACCAACACTGAAGCTTTCTTT. It yields the protein CASSSQGTNTEAFF.

In this sample, this clonotype turned up many times. One end of the junction does not line up with germline, which may come from a read error. The CDR3 DNA sequence: TGCGCCAGCAGCCAGAGACAGGGGACTGATACGCAGTATTTT. Amino acid sequence: CASSQRQGTDTQYF. The chain recombines TRBV3-1 with TRBJ2-3, with 8 positions matching TRBD1. From germline, CDR1 is LGHDT and CDR2 YNNKEL (reference sequence). The CDR3 is 14 amino acids.

The genes are TRBV2 and TRBJ2-6; TRBD2 matches at 11 bases. The CDR3 spans 18 residues. Per germline, CDR1 SNHLY and CDR2 FYNNEI. Trimming cost V 7 bases and J 0 bases; bases outside gene matches: 8. The CDR3 sequence is CASKTGTSGLSGANVLTF. In nucleotides, the CDR3 is TGTGCCAGCAAGACCGGGACTAGCGGCCTCTCTGGGGCCAACGTCCTGACTTTC. The variable domain in full, with the rest retrieved from reference TRBV2 and TRBJ2-6, is EPEVTQTPSHQVTQMGQEVILRCVPISNHLYFYWYRQILGQKVEFLVSFYNNEISEKSEIFDDQFSVERPDGSNFTLKIRSTKLEDSAMYFCASKTGTSGLSGANVLTFGAGSRLTVL.

This clonotype was seen more than once but under ten times. The CDR3 nucleotides read TGTGCCAGCAAGAAGGGGAGCTATGGCTACACCTTC. It codes for CASKKGSYGYTF. The chain links TRBV6-1 to TRBJ1-2; possible D gene TRBD1, 5 bases. The CDR3 length is 12 residues. V was trimmed by 7 bases and J by 4 bases, leaving 10 bases between them. CDR1 is MNHNS and CDR2 is SASEGT in the germline V gene.

The CDR3 sequence: CASSYEQGALNTEAFF. CDR3 DNA sequence: TGTGCCAGCAGTTACGAACAGGGGGCGTTAAACACTGAAGCTTTCTTT. J is TRBJ1-1 and V is TRBV6-5, with TRBD1 matching 9 bases. V trimming: 2 bases; J trimming: 2 bases; junction bases outside the gene matches: 6. This CDR3 region has 16 residues. Germline loops: CDR1 MNHEY, CDR2 SVGAGI.

This clonotype was found a few times. The chain uses TRBV24-1 and TRBJ2-3, with D perhaps matching TRBD2 (6 bases). The CDR3 is made up of 16 amino acids. Trimming left V 4 bases short and J 2 bases short, with 15 bases between. In germline, CDR1 is KGHDR, CDR2 SFDVKD. CDR3 nucleotide sequence: TGTGCCACCAGTGACACCGGGACTGCTACCACAGATACGCAGTATTTT. Its protein is CATSDTGTATTDTQYF.

This rearrangement joins TRBV30 to TRBJ2-1; the D gene is possibly TRBD2 (6 bases). Per the germline V gene, CDR1 is GTSNPN and CDR2 is SVGIG (reference sequence). This CDR3 comprises 15 residues. The V and J ends lost 0 bases and 0 bases respectively, with 9 bases between them. The CDR3 coding sequence is TGTGCCTGGAGTGTAGGGAGGAGCTCCTACAATGAGCAGTTCTTC. This encodes CAWSVGRSSYNEQFF.

This clonotype was counted only a few times. The rearrangement joins TRBV7-2 to TRBJ2-5, with TRBD2 matching over 8 bases. Germline values: CDR1 SGHTA, CDR2 FQGNSA. The V and J ends lost 1 base and 2 bases, in that order; junction bases with no gene match: 6. This CDR3 is 16 amino acids long. The DNA of the CDR3 is TGTGCCAGCAGCTTAGGTGCGGGGGGCGGGCAAGAGACCCAGTACTTC. It yields the protein CASSLGAGGGQETQYF.

J is TRBJ2-7 and V is TRBV6-1, with 10 bases matching TRBD1. This CDR3 region has 14 residues. Germline V CDR1 and CDR2: MNHNS, SASEGT. V lost 6 bases and J lost 7; bases outside the gene matches: 9. The chain's CDR3 is CASRPGQGMREQYF. The DNA for the CDR3 is TGTGCCAGCAGACCGGGACAGGGGATGCGGGAGCAGTACTTC.

Only a few counts were recorded for this clonotype. The gene calls are TRBV9 and TRBJ1-1; D remains ambiguous. Germline CDR1 reads SGDLS; CDR2 reads YYNGEE. The CDR3 contains 15 residues. Trimming removed 3 bases at V and 3 bases at J, with 15 bases between. For the CDR3, the DNA is TGTGCCAGCAGCGACCCGGGCCGAGAGGACACTGAAGCTTTCTTT. It specifies CASSDPGREDTEAFF. Based on the CDR3 plus reference TRBV9 and TRBJ1-1, the full variable domain is DSGVTQTPKHLITATGQRVTLRCSPRSGDLSVYWYQQSLDQGLQFLIQYYNGEERAKGNILERFSAQQFPDLHSELNLSSLELGDSALYFCASSDPGREDTEAFFGQGTRLTVV.

The chain joins TRBV12-3 or TRBV12-4 to TRBJ1-1; 9 bases line up with TRBD1. The CDR3 runs 15 residues. The trim removed 5 bases at V and 2 bases at J, leaving 6 bases unmatched. The chain's CDR3 is CASSPLTGGNTEAFF. The DNA for the CDR3 is TGTGCCAGCAGTCCTCTTACAGGGGGCAACACTGAAGCTTTCTTT.

This clonotype was seen only a few times. The DNA for the CDR3 is TGTGCCAGCAGTCGGTTATGTGAGGCCCGGGACAATGAGCAGTTCTTC. Protein sequence: CASSRLCEARDNEQFF. The V and J genes are TRBV6-9 and TRBJ2-1; D is undetermined. Trimming left V 5 bases short and J 5 bases short, with 19 bases between. Per the germline V gene, CDR1 is MNHGY and CDR2 is SVAAGI. This CDR3 has 16 residues.

This clonotype has at least ten counts. The V gene is TRBV15, the J gene TRBJ2-1; 7 bases match TRBD1. Germline V gene lookup returns CDR1 LNHNV and CDR2 YYDKDF (reference sequence). Trimming at V came to 5 bases and at J to 8 bases, leaving 3 bases not matched to a gene. This CDR3 is 12 amino acids long. The CDR3 DNA sequence: TGTGCCACCAGCCTGACAGGGTATGAGCAGTTCTTC. It translates to CATSLTGYEQFF. The full variable domain, with the rest looked up from reference TRBV15 and TRBJ2-1, is DAMVIQNPRYQVTQFGKPVTLSCSQTLNHNVMYWYQQKSSQAPKLLFHYYDKDFNNEADTPDNFQSRRPNTSFCFLDIRSPGLGDTAMYLCATSLTGYEQFFGPGTRLTVL.

This clonotype was seen a few times. The chain joins TRBV5-8 to TRBJ1-6; D is unclear. CDR1 is SGHTS and CDR2 is YDEGEE in the germline V gene. The CDR3 totals 16 residues. V lost 0 bases and J 6 bases, leaving 13 bases between the germline ends. The CDR3 DNA reads TGTGCCAGCAGCTTGGCTTTAGGAGGATCTAATTCACCCCTCCACTTT. It is translated as CASSLALGGSNSPLHF. Filled out from reference TRBV5-8 and TRBJ1-6, the complete variable domain reads EAGVTQSPTHLIKTRGQQATLRCSPISGHTSVYWYQQALGLGLQFLLWYDEGEERNRGNFPPRFSGRQFPNYSSELNVNALELEDSALYLCASSLALGGSNSPLHFGNGTRLTVT.

This clonotype has a handful of counts. V usage is TRBV12-3 or TRBV12-4 and J usage is TRBJ2-2, with no clear D. V was clipped by 3 bases and J by 3 bases, with 11 bases between them. This CDR3 has 15 residues. CDR3 residues: CASSFRNTYTGELFF. The CDR3, as DNA: TGTGCCAGCAGTTTTAGGAACACCTACACCGGGGAGCTGTTTTTT.

This clonotype came up once. V is TRBV10-3 and J is TRBJ2-5, with D unresolved. V lost 2 bases, J lost 5 bases, and 6 bases lay in between. Germline loops: CDR1 ENHRY, CDR2 SYGVKD. The CDR3 extends over 12 amino acids. CDR3 coding DNA: TGTGCCATCAGTGAGGGGTGGGAGACCCAGTACTTC. This translates into CAISEGWETQYF.

The chain links TRBV24-1 to TRBJ2-2, with TRBD1 identical over 7 bases. J lost 6 bases, V lost 3 bases, and 6 bases had no gene match. The CDR3 sequence is 15 residues long. CDR1 and CDR2 from the germline V gene are KGHDR and SFDVKD. The CDR3 nucleotides read TGTGCCACCAGTGATACGGGACAGTTCCCCGGGGAGCTGTTTTTT. Translation: CATSDTGQFPGELFF.

This clonotype was found a few times. The rearrangement links TRBV5-5 to TRBJ2-7; a possible D gene is TRBD2 (5 bases). Looked up from germline, CDR1 is SGHKS and CDR2 is YYEKEE (reference sequence). This CDR3 region has 16 residues. Trimming left V 4 bases short and J 0 bases short, with 17 bases between. CDR3: CASSPGRTSSSYEQYF. In DNA, the CDR3 is TGTGCCAGCAGCCCGGGTAGGACTTCGAGCTCCTACGAGCAGTACTTC. The whole variable domain, filled in from reference TRBV5-5 and TRBJ2-7, reads DAGVTQSPTHLIKTRGQQVTLRCSPISGHKSVSWYQQVLGQGPQFIFQYYEKEERGRGNFPDRFSARQFPNYSSELNVNALLLGDSALYLCASSPGRTSSSYEQYFGPGTRLTVT.

This clonotype came up many times. The rearrangement uses TRBV4-2 and TRBJ2-1, with 10 bases lining up with TRBD2. Trimming at V came to 4 bases and at J to 3 bases, leaving 15 bases not matched to a gene. In germline, CDR1 is LGHNA, CDR2 YNFKEQ. This CDR3 comprises 19 residues. The CDR3, as DNA: TGTGCCAGCAGCCCTATAACAAGAAAGCGGGAGGGGATCTACAATGAGCAGTTCTTC. The encoded protein is CASSPITRKREGIYNEQFF.

V and J are TRBV6-2 or TRBV6-3 and TRBJ2-7, with D uncertain. The CDR3 totals 14 residues. CDR1 is MNHEY and CDR2 is SVGEGT in the germline V gene. V lost 0 bases and J 7 bases, leaving 13 bases between the germline ends. The DNA of the CDR3 is TGTGCCAGCAGTTACTCGACGTTAGTCAGAGAGCAGTACTTC. It codes for CASSYSTLVREQYF.

This clonotype has only a few counts. This sequence joins TRBV11-1 and TRBJ2-1, with a weak D call TRBD2 (6 bases). The CDR3 is made up of 19 amino acids. Germline-derived CDR1 and CDR2 are SGHAT and FQDESV (reference sequence). Deletions cut 5 bases from V and 0 bases from J, with 23 bases between. CDR3 in DNA: TGTGCCAGCAGCCCTCGCGGGACGACTCCAACGAGCTCCTACAATGAGCAGTTCTTC. This codes for CASSPRGTTPTSSYNEQFF.

The chain links TRBV29-1 to TRBJ2-3; 10 bases line up with TRBD2. This CDR3 is built from 14 residues. V shed 3 bases, J shed 3 bases, and the junction held 3 bases outside the gene matches. CDR1 SQVTM and CDR2 ANQGSEA come from the germline V gene. CDR3 loop: CSVDASGRTDTQYF. As DNA, the CDR3 is TGCAGCGTTGACGCTAGCGGGAGAACAGATACGCAGTATTTT.

J is TRBJ1-5 and V is TRBV28; D uncertain. V gave up 7 bases and J gave up 2 bases, with 12 bases separating them. The germline CDR1 and CDR2 sequences are MDHEN and SYDVKM. The CDR3 extends over 14 amino acids. The CDR3 bases are TGTGCCAGCATGGGCCCCATCGGCAATCAGCCCCAGCATTTT. Translating it yields CASMGPIGNQPQHF.

In this sample, this clonotype turned up a few times. This chain uses TRBV12-3 or TRBV12-4 with TRBJ2-7; tentative D call: TRBD1 (6 bases). This CDR3 is 15 amino acids long. V was trimmed by 4 bases and J by 3 bases, leaving 16 bases between them. CDR3 nucleotide sequence: TGTGCCAGCAGTTCCCAGGGGCGCGCGATCTACGAGCAGTACTTC. It is translated as CASSSQGRAIYEQYF.

This chain links TRBV29-1 with TRBJ1-2; tentatively, D is TRBD1 (5 bases). The CDR3 is made up of 14 amino acids. The germline V gene has CDR1 SQVTM and CDR2 ANQGSEA. The V end was cut by 2 bases, the J end by 2 bases, with 12 bases between. Here the CDR3 DNA reads TGCAGCGTTGAACCGACGGGGGTCAACTATGGCTACACCTTC. Translated: CSVEPTGVNYGYTF.

The chain has TRBV15 and TRBJ2-2; 7 nucleotides agree with TRBD2. Germline CDR1 reads LNHNV; CDR2 reads YYDKDF (reference sequence). The CDR3 is 15 amino acids. With V trimmed by 5 bases and J by 0 bases, 3 bases remained unmatched. This chain's CDR3 is CATSAGLANTGELFF. The CDR3 DNA reads TGTGCCACCAGCGCCGGACTAGCGAACACCGGGGAGCTGTTTTTT.

The J gene is TRBJ1-6, the V gene TRBV20-1, with TRBD1 matching over 8 bases. Trimming took 6 bases from V and 9 from J; bases not matched to a gene: 13. CDR1 and CDR2 (germline): DFQATT, SNEGSKA (reference sequence). This CDR3 has 15 amino acids. The CDR3 DNA follows: TGCAGTGCCTTACCATGGACAGGGATTCGTTCACCCCTCCACTTT. This gives the protein CSALPWTGIRSPLHF.

V and J are TRBV7-8 and TRBJ2-6, with D perhaps assigned TRBD1 or TRBD2 (6 bases each). V gave up 7 bases and J gave up 0 bases, with 16 bases separating them. Germline V CDR1 and CDR2: SGHVS, FQNEAQ. The CDR3 runs to 17 residues. CDR3: CASISGDTGSGANVLTF. Here the CDR3 DNA reads TGTGCCAGCATCTCGGGGGACACCGGCTCTGGGGCCAACGTCCTGACTTTC.

This sequence joins TRBV18 and TRBJ2-7; TRBD1 matches 10 bases. Germline values: CDR1 KGHSH, CDR2 LQKENI. Trimming at V came to 4 bases and at J to 7 bases, leaving 10 bases not matched to a gene. The CDR3 length is 15 residues. CDR3 DNA: TGTGCCAGCTCACTATACGGGACAGGGGTCGGGGAGCAGTACTTC. Residues: CASSLYGTGVGEQYF.

V is TRBV15 and J is TRBJ2-1; TRBD2 agrees at 10 bases. Germline CDR1 LNHNV, CDR2 YYDKDF (reference sequence). Trimming removed 0 bases from V and 8 bases from J; junction bases left unmatched: 10. The CDR3 is 17 amino acids. CDR3 in amino acids: CATSRDRPSGSFDEQFF. CDR3 coding DNA: TGTGCCACCAGCAGAGATCGACCTAGCGGGAGTTTTGATGAGCAGTTCTTC.